This T cell receptor (beta chain) was captured in a study of CD8+ T cells in alopecia areata (dated by TCRdb to 2016 to 2018). Broadly, across the study: Skin from C3H/HeJ donors with spontaneous alopecia (about 6-12 months old) was grafted onto female C3H/HeJ recipients aged roughly 7-11 weeks. The study used high-throughput TCRbeta sequencing to examine T cell clonal expansion in alopecia areata, in both the C3H/HeJ mouse model and human patients. Scalp tissue and sorted CD4+ and CD8+ peripheral blood T cells from patchy and totalis/universalis alopecia areata patients and from healthy controls were covered by human TCRbeta sequencing. Clonality in the scalp was compared among normal scalp (n=4), patchy alopecia areata scalp (n=8), and alopecia totalis/universalis scalp (n=8). RNA came from the PAXgene miRNA kit for fixed scalp, the miRNeasy kit for PBMCs, and the RNeasy kit for mouse skin. Amplification of TCRbeta CDR3 regions was done by immunoSEQ multiplex PCR using 35 Vbeta forward primers and 13 Jbeta reverse primers. The study at large found these results: Compared with mice, TCR sequences shared between patients were less clear, possibly partly because of HLA diversity across the patient population. Unlike mouse skin, where gammadelta T cells dominate, normal human skin contains resident alphabeta T cells that get sequenced too, which complicates analysis of the scalp TCR repertoire. Higher clonality and more expanded CD8+ clones were observed in lesional scalp than in normal scalp, particularly in alopecia totalis/universalis, a finding suggestive of antigenic drive.

Libraries were built with the immunoSEQ multiplex PCR assay. To provide template for TCR sequencing, every sample had RNA extracted and reverse transcribed into cDNA. SuperScript III was used for first-strand cDNA synthesis, primed with a 2:1 mix of oligo-dT and random hexamers. A synthetic immune receptor repertoire was used to measure amplification bias, and any remaining bias was corrected computationally. Libraries were sequenced on Illumina HiSeq with 60 bp reads covering the CDR3, read from J toward V. On the authors' methods: Raw reads were preprocessed to remove errors, and CDR3 was defined according to IMGT conventions as the region from the conserved cysteine to phenylalanine. Clonality was computed by normalizing Shannon entropy by log2 of the number of productive unique TCRs and subtracting the result from 1. CD4 or CD8 identity of scalp clones was inferred by cross-referencing scalp TCRbeta sequences with sorted blood CD4 and CD8 repertoires. In its TCRdb copy, this immuneACCESS table keeps in-frame sequences only and misses some clones. Where compared with another copy, unresolved V genes explain less than half of these, and the others have no known cause. V and J calls and clone size are given by that table; D and trimming were obtained from the DNA. The sample counts more than 250,000 clones, each observed more than once. Roughly 1.2% of the sample is in the top ten clones.

Pooled mouse cutaneous lymph node cells were stained for CD4, CD8alpha, NKG2D, NKG2ACE and other markers and were then sorted on a BD Influx. The CDR3 spans 13 residues, from the cysteine through the phenylalanine. The 27 bases shown cover part of the CDR3, and their frame starts at base 1. CDR1 and CDR2 (FNHDT, SITEND) derive from the germline V gene (reference sequence). This clone was detected only a few times. Its antigen remains undetermined. Throughout, gene names and germline sequences are given for the mouse. Coverage ceases 4 residues before the CDR3 finishes, and the germline J gene fills in the end. Other nucleotide sequences in the sample specify the same CDR3.

Recombination connected TRBV19 to TRBJ1-2; TRBD1 lines up with 10 middle nucleotides. The TCR sequence derives from a C3H/HeJ mouse with alopecia areata. This mouse strain carries MHC haplotype H2-k. What was sequenced was CD4+ T cells sorted from a lymph node. CDR3 DNA, as far as it was read: TGTGCCAGCCGGGACAGGGGAGGGTCC. Translated, this is CASRDRGGS. The full CDR3 reads CASRDRGGSDYTF. Reference TRBV19 and TRBJ1-2 genes cover what lies past the CDR3, so the full variable domain is GGIITQTPKFLIGQEGQKLTLKCQQNFNHDTMYWYRQDSGKGLRLIYYSITENDLQKGDLSEGYDASREKKSSFSLTVTSAQKNEMAVFLCASRDRGGSDYTFGSGTRLLVI.